This T cell receptor (beta chain) was sequenced during a study of early T cells in non-severe SARS-CoV-2 infection (dated by TCRdb to about 2021). As for the study more broadly: Bulk RNA from unsorted whole blood was used for TCR sequencing, so alpha and beta chains could not be paired.

Library method: 5' RACE. These reads were obtained on a NextSeq 500. Unique molecular identifiers were attached to individual cDNA molecules in the TCR library protocol so that sequencing error and PCR bias could be corrected. Both TCR alpha and beta chains were sequenced, and tight co-correlation was observed between alpha and beta sequence abundances in each sample. In the source study's methods: Decombinator V4 was used to perform V gene, J gene and CDR3 annotation of TCR sequences. TCRs were defined as expanded if a significant change between any two time points was detected under a Poisson model with p below 0.0001. TCR abundances were normalised to the total number of TCRs sequenced in each sample and reported as counts per million. VDJdb, accessed 1 November 2021, was searched for CMV, EBV and SARS-CoV-2 annotated TCRs, with TCRs annotated for multiple antigens excluded. TCRdb reran the public reads through fastp at Q25 and MiXCR, keeping productive beta chains. When rows share a CDR3 protein, they turn into one entry using the most common DNA and genes. These V and J calls are TCRdb output, not the study's own analysis. The sample has approximately 110,000 distinct CDR3 sequences on record, 15% of them singletons. The ten largest clones take up roughly a fifth of the sample.

This clonotype was detected many times. Its antigen target is currently unknown. The input lacks base qualities; no much larger clone sits a single base away. The study was a case-control design nested within a healthcare worker cohort in London, UK, with weekly nasopharyngeal swab PCR tests and blood sampling. Healthcare workers were recruited during the week of the UK lockdown, between 23 and 31 March 2020, and followed weekly for up to about 16 weeks. Here is what the overall study found, with its caveats: Matching against VDJdb was skewed toward anti-spike CD8 responses, likely underestimated virus-specific expansions, and missed private and CD4 specificities.

The sequencing input was whole blood. The TCR sequence derives from an adult who was a healthcare worker with PCR-confirmed SARS-CoV-2 infection or an uninfected control (not recorded which).

The nucleotide sequence is given as TGTGCCAGCCGCTCGCAGGCTGGGGCCAACGTCCTGACTTTC. It is translated as CASRSQAGANVLTF. The rearranged segments are TRBV6-6 and TRBJ2-6; no D segment can be confidently identified. The CDR3 runs 14 residues from the cysteine to the phenylalanine. The only DNA kept is the CDR3, 42 bases in frame from the first base. Sequences MNHNY (CDR1) and SVGAGI (CDR2) are obtained from the germline V gene (reference sequence). The trim is 8 bases for V and 2 bases for J, with a gap of 10 bases between the germline ends.